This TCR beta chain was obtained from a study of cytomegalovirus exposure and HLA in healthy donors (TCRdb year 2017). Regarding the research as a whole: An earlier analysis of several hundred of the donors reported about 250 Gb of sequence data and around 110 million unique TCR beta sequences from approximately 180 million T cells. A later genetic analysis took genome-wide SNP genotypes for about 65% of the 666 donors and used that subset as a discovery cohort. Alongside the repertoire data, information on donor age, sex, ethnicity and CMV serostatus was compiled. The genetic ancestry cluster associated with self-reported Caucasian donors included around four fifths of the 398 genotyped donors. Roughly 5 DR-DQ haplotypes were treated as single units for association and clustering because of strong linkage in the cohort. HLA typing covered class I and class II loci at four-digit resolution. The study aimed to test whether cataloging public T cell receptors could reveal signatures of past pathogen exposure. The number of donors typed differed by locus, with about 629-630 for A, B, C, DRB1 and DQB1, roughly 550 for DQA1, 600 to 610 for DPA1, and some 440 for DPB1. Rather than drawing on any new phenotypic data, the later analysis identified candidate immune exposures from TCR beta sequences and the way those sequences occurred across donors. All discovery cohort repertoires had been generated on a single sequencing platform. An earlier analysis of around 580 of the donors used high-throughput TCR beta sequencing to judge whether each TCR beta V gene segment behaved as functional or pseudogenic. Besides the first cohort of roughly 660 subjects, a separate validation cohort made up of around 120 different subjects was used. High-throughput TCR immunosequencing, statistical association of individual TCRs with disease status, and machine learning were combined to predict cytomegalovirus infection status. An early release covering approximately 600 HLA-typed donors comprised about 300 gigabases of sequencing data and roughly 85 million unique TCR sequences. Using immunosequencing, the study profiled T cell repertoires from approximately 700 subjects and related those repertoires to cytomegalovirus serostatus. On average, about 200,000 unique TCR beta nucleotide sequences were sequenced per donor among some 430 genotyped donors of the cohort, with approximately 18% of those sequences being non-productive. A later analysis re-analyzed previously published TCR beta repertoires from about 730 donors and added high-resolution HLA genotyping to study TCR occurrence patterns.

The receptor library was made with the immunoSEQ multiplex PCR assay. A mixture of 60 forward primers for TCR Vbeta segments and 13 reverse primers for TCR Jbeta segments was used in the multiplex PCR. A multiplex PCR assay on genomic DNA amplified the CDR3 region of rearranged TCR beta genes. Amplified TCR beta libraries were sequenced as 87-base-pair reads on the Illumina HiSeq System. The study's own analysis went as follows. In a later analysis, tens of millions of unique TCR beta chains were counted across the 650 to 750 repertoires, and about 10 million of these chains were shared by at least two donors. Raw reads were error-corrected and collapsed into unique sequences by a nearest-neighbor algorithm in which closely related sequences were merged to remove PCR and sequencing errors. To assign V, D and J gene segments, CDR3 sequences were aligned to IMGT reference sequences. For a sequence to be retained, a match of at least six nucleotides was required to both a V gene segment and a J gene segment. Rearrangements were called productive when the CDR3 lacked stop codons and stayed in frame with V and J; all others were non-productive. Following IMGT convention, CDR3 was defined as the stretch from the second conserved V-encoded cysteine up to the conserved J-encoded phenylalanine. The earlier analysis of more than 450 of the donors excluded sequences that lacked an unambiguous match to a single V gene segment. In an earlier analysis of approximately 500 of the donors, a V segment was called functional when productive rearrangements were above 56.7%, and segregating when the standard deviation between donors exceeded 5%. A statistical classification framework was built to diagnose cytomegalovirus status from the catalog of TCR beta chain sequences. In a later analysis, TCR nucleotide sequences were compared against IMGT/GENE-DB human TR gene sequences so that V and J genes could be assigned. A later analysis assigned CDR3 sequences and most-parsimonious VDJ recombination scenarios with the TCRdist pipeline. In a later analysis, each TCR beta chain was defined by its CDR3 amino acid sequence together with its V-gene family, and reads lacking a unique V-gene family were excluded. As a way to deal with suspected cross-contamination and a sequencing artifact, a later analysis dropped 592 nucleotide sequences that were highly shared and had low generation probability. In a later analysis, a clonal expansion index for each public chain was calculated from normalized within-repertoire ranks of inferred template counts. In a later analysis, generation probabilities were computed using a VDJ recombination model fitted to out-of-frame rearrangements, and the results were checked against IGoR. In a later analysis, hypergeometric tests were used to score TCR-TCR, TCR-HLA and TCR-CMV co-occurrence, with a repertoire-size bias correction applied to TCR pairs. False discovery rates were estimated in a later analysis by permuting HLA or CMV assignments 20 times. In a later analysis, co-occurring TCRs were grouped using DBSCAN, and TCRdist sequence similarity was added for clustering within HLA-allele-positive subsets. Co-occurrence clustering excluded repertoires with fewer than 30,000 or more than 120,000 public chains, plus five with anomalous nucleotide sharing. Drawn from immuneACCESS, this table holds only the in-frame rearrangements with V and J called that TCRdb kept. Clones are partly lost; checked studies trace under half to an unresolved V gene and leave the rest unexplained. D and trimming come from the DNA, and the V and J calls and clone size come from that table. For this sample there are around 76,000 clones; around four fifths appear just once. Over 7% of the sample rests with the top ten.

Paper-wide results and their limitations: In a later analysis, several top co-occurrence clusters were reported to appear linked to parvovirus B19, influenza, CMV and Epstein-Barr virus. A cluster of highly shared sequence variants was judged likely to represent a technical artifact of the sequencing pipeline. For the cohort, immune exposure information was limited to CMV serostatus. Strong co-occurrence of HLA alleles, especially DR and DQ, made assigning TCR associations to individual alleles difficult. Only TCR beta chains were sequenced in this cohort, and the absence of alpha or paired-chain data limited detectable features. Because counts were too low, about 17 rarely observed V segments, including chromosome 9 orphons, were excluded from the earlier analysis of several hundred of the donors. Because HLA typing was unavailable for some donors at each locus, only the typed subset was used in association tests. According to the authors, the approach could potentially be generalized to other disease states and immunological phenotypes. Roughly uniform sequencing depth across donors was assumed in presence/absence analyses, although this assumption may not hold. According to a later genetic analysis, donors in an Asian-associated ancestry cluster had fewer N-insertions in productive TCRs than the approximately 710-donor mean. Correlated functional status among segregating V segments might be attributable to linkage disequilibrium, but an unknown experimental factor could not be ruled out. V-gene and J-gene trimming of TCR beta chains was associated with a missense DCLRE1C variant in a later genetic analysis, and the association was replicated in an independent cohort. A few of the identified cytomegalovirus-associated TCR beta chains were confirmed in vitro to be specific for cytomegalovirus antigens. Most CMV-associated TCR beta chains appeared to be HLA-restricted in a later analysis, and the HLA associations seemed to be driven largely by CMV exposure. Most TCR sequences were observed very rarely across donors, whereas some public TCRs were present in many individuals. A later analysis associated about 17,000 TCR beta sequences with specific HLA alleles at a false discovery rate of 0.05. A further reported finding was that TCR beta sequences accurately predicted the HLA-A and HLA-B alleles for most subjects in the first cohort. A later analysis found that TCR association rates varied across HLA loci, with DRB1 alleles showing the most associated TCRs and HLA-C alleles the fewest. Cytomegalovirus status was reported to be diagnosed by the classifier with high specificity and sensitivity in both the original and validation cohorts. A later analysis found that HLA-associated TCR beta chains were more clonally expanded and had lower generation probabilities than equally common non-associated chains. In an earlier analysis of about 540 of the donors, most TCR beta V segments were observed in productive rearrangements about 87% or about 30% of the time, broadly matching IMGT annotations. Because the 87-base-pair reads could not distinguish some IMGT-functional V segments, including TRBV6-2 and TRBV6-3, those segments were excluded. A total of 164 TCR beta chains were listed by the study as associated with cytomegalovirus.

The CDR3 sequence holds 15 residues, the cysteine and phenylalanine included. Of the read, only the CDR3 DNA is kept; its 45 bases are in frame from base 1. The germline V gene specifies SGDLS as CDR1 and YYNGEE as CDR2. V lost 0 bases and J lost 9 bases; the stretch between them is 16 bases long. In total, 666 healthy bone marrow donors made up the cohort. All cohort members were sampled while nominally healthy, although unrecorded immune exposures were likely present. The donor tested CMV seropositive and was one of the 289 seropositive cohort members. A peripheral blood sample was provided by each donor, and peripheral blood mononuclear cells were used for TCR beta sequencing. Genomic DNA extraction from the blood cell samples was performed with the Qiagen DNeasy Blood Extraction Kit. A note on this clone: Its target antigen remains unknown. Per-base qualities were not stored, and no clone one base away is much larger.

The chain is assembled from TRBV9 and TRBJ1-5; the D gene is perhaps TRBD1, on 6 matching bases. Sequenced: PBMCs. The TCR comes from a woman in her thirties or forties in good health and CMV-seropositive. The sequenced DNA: TGTGCCAGCAGCGTAGGGGTCGGAGGGGGGGGGCCCCAGCATTTT. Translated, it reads CASSVGVGGGGPQHF.